Here is one T cell receptor beta chain with its context. Its antigen is undetermined. This record comes from a study of CD8+CD57+ T cells in acquired aplastic anemia. On the study more broadly: Mean yield of DNA from sorted CD4+ and CD8+ cells was around 3 ug. Healthy donor sequencing depth: some 10 million CD4+, 11 million to 13 million CD8+ reads.

Genomic DNA provided the template from which TCR beta VDJ and CDR3 profiles were obtained. TCRdb redid the calling of the reads with MiXCR, one entry per CDR3 protein. The sample holds just over 400,000 distinct CDR3 sequences, roughly 64% seen once. Whole-study results and caveats: Researchers report that some 31 CD8+ CDR3 sequences appeared in both patients and controls. Patients were compared with controls for CD8+ Simpson's diversity, and no significant difference emerged.

The sequenced sample consisted of sorted CD4+, CD8+, or CD8+CD57+ T cells (not recorded which) from PBMCs. The receptor was derived from a human donor in good health, serving as a control.

CDR3 DNA sequence: TGTGCCACCAGTGAAAGACATAAAGGTTACAATGAGCAGTTCTTC. Residues: CATSERHKGYNEQFF. This chain uses TRBV24-1 with TRBJ2-1; D gene unclear. V lost 4 bases and J lost 4, with 13 bases in between. The germline V gene encodes CDR1 KGHDR and CDR2 SFDVKD. The CDR3 consists of 15 residues.